This T cell receptor beta chain originates from a study of blood T cells in healthy people across ages. V gave up 6 bases and J gave up 2 bases, with 16 bases separating them. This CDR3 has 14 amino acids. Germline V gives CDR1 DFQATT, CDR2 SNEGSKA (reference sequence). Sample-barcoded 5' priming and a J-beta primer mix drove a second PCR of about 6 to 12 cycles. TCRdb used MiXCR to reprocess the 5' RACE reads, holding one entry per CDR3 protein. The table has under 2,000,000 distinct CDR3 sequences, roughly 52% seen once. The sequence derives from a middle-aged woman in good health. The gene calls are TRBV20-1 and TRBJ2-5; unclear D gene. Sequencing was performed on blood. CDR3 residues: CSATFGRLQETQYF. The CDR3 region has the DNA TGCAGTGCCACCTTCGGACGGCTGCAAGAGACCCAGTACTTC.